This T cell receptor (beta chain) is drawn from a study of blood T cell repertoires in COVID-19. Germline V gene sequence: CDR1 SGHRS, CDR2 YFSETQ. J was trimmed by 2 bases and V by 4 bases; bases with no gene match: 3. The CDR3 has 15 residues. The assay was immunoSEQ multiplex PCR, and TCRdb's table has in-frame clones only and misses some. Of about 83,000 clones listed, roughly 87% are singletons. This clonotype originated in a woman aged 45-65 years with active or convalescent COVID-19. The sample consisted of peripheral blood. The chain uses TRBV5-1 and TRBJ2-2; 9 bases agree with TRBD2. For the CDR3, the DNA is TGCGCCAGCAGCCCGCGGGGGGGCAACACCGGGGAGCTGTTTTTT. Translation: CASSPRGGNTGELFF.